Below are 13 T cell receptor beta chains sequenced from a single sample in a study of blood T cells in healthy people across ages (dated by TCRdb to 2014 to 2015). Library method: 5' RACE. These reads were obtained on an Illumina HiSeq 2500. A second PCR of roughly 7 to 11 cycles was performed with a sample-barcoded 5' primer and a J-beta primer mix. Using fastp trimming at Q25 and MiXCR clonotype assembly, TCRdb reanalyzed the public sequencing data and kept in-frame beta chains. Each CDR3 protein gets just one entry, which takes the most common genes and DNA from the rows behind it. In this sample the table shows almost 800,000 distinct CDR3 sequences, over 45% of which occur a single time. The ten top clones hold 20% to 25% of the sample. Sequenced material: blood. Receptors were obtained from a man under 40 in good health.

The rearrangement links TRBV7-2 to TRBJ2-3; D might be TRBD2 (6 bases). CDR1 is SGHTA and CDR2 is FQGNSA in the germline V gene. This CDR3 region has 15 residues. Trimming stripped 5 bases from V and 6 bases from J, with 18 bases between. CDR3 residues: CASSLGEASWDTQYF. In nucleotides, the CDR3 is TGTGCCAGCAGCCTTGGGGAGGCTAGCTGGGATACGCAGTATTTT.

The chain uses TRBV29-1 and TRBJ2-2; a possible D gene is TRBD2 (6 bases). V was trimmed by 5 bases and J by 1 base, leaving 14 bases between them. This CDR3 region has 15 residues. Germline loops: CDR1 SQVTM, CDR2 ANQGSEA. This CDR3 is CSVILAPMNTGELFF. CDR3 in DNA: TGCAGCGTTATACTAGCCCCAATGAACACCGGGGAGCTGTTTTTT.

This chain's CDR3 is CSIEEGQGTDTQYF. Written as DNA, the CDR3 is TGCAGTATAGAAGAGGGCCAGGGCACAGATACGCAGTATTTT. The gene calls are TRBV20-1 and TRBJ2-3; possible D gene TRBD2, 5 bases. Germline V lookup: CDR1 DFQATT, CDR2 SNEGSKA (reference sequence). V lost 8 bases, J lost 1 base, and 16 bases lay in between. This CDR3 is built from 14 residues.

V and J are TRBV18 and TRBJ2-3, with 8 positions matching TRBD1. Germline V gene data show CDR1 as KGHSH and CDR2 as LQKENI. V lost 2 bases and J lost 3; bases outside the gene matches: 4. The CDR3 length is 15 residues. CDR3 residues: CASSPAGGVTDTQYF. As DNA, the CDR3 is TGTGCCAGCTCACCAGCAGGGGGCGTAACAGATACGCAGTATTTT.

This clonotype turned up a few times. The chain carries TRBV12-3 or TRBV12-4 and TRBJ2-7; 8 nucleotides line up with TRBD2. Trimming removed 1 base from V and 2 bases from J; junction bases left unmatched: 4. This CDR3 region has 15 residues. In DNA form, the CDR3 reads TGTGCCAGCAGTTTAGGGGCGGGGGGAGCCTACGAGCAGTACTTC. Amino acid sequence: CASSLGAGGAYEQYF.

The chain has TRBV20-1 and TRBJ2-3; D might be TRBD1 (7 bases). The CDR3 is 15 amino acids. Germline CDR1 and CDR2: DFQATT and SNEGSKA (reference sequence). Trimming cost V 3 bases and J 1 base, with 14 bases left between them. The CDR3 region is CSASAGTDGTDTQYF. In DNA, the CDR3 is TGCAGTGCTAGTGCGGGGACAGACGGCACAGATACGCAGTATTTT.

CDR3 region: CASMEALRGKDTQYF. The DNA for the CDR3 is TGTGCCAGCATGGAGGCTCTCCGGGGAAAAGATACGCAGTATTTT. This chain connects TRBV3-1 to TRBJ2-3; possible D gene TRBD2, 5 bases. The CDR3 has 15 amino acids. Trimming stripped 7 bases from V and 5 bases from J, with 19 bases between. From germline, CDR1 is LGHDT and CDR2 YNNKEL (reference sequence).

This chain uses TRBV6-2 or TRBV6-3 with TRBJ1-6; 8 bases line up with TRBD1. With 2 bases clipped from V and 0 bases from J, the junction kept 12 bases outside the gene matches. The germline V gene has CDR1 MNHEY and CDR2 SVGEGT. The length of the CDR3 is 20 residues. CDR3 sequence (DNA): TGTGCCAGCAGTTACGGGACGGGACAGGACGTTTCCTCCTATAATTCACCCCTCCACTTT. Translating it yields CASSYGTGQDVSSYNSPLHF.

The chain is built from TRBV4-3 and TRBJ2-4; the D gene is possibly TRBD2 (5 bases). The CDR3 runs to 17 residues. Germline CDR1 LGHNA, CDR2 YSLEER. Trimming cost V 3 bases and J 0 bases, with 15 bases left between them. CDR3 loop: CASSHNFSVVAKNIQYF. Here the CDR3 DNA reads TGCGCCAGCAGCCACAACTTTAGCGTTGTAGCCAAAAACATTCAGTACTTC.

Many counts were recorded for this clonotype. The J gene is TRBJ2-3, the V gene TRBV20-1, with 9 bases matching TRBD2. Germline V gene sequence: CDR1 DFQATT, CDR2 SNEGSKA (reference sequence). V trimming: 5 bases; J trimming: 2 bases; junction bases outside the gene matches: 14. CDR3 size: 17 residues. As DNA, the CDR3 is TGCAGTGCTCCTCGTCCCCGACTAGCGGAGCACACAGATACGCAGTATTTT. It specifies CSAPRPRLAEHTDTQYF.

The chain combines TRBV6-1 with TRBJ2-7, with D perhaps TRBD2 (7 bases). Germline CDR1 MNHNS, CDR2 SASEGT. Trimming cost V 7 bases and J 5 bases, with 27 bases left between them. CDR3 length: 17 residues. DNA of the CDR3: TGTGCCAGCAAAGTGTCGTCCCTCCGGGGGGCGCGGAACGAGCAGTACTTC. Translation: CASKVSSLRGARNEQYF.

This clonotype occurred a few times. The chain recombines TRBV28 with TRBJ1-2, with TRBD1 as a possible D gene (6 bases). Germline CDR1 MDHEN, CDR2 SYDVKM. Trimming removed 7 bases from V and 3 bases from J, with 15 bases in between. There are 14 residues in the CDR3. CDR3 sequence (DNA): TGTGCCAGCACTAGTACAGGGAGGTACTATGGCTACACCTTC. Protein: CASTSTGRYYGYTF.

This clonotype occurred once. The genes are TRBV11-2 and TRBJ2-1, with a weak D call TRBD1 (7 bases). The germline gives CDR1 SGHAT, CDR2 FQNNGV. The V end lost 3 bases, the J end lost 12 bases, and 9 bases lay between the germline ends. The CDR3 consists of 11 residues. The CDR3 here is CASSLRDRQFF. CDR3 in DNA: TGTGCCAGCAGCTTGCGGGACAGGCAGTTCTTC.